Listed below are T cell receptor beta chains from one sample, sequenced in a study of long-term antiretroviral therapy in people with HIV. The assay was immunoSEQ multiplex PCR, and TCRdb's table has in-frame clones only and misses some. Here the sample spans about 16,000 clones, around 90% being singletons. The sample consisted of unsorted PBMCs, taken about 2.4 years before starting antiretroviral therapy. The origin of the receptors is a woman aged 30 to 39 with HIV. CDR3s leave out the opening cysteine and the closing phenylalanine or tryptophan. Clone size is given for some rows only: seen once, a few or many times, or a class if the clone is expanded.

j_call,clone_size,v_call,cdr3_aa
TRBJ2-2,.,TRBV10-2,ASSDSNGGLATGELF
TRBJ2-2,once,TRBV14,ASSRPGGKNTGELF
TRBJ1-5,.,TRBV2,ASSPNRWDQH
TRBJ1-4,.,TRBV5-1,ASSLQGREKLF
TRBJ1-2,.,TRBV30,AWSRQGMNYGYT
TRBJ2-7,.,TRBV5-1,ASSPMGTGNYEQY
TRBJ1-1,.,TRBV9,ASSVVSSANTEAF
TRBJ1-5,.,TRBV2,ASSGDSSYQPQH
TRBJ1-6,.,TRBV5-5,ASSLEGGGSPLH
TRBJ1-1,once,TRBV4-1,ASSQAVYMVNTEAF
TRBJ1-6,few,TRBV18,ASSIQGGSPLH
TRBJ1-2,once,TRBV7-9,ASSLGGYGYT
TRBJ2-7,.,TRBV7-2,ASSSYAGLGEQY
TRBJ2-1,few,TRBV30,AWSVGSNEQF
TRBJ2-3,few,TRBV2,ASSEAVGGDTQY
TRBJ2-7,.,TRBV30,AWKQGWGEQY
TRBJ2-3,.,TRBV5-1,ASSLAMGTGAVGDTQY
TRBJ2-3,.,TRBV5-1,ASRYVAYVAATDTQY
TRBJ1-1,.,TRBV28,ASTTPGHPNTEAF
TRBJ1-4,.,TRBV2,ASSYGTGGGEKLF
TRBJ2-1,.,TRBV7-6,ASSPGPLANEQF
TRBJ2-3,.,TRBV7-8,ASSLATRSDTQY